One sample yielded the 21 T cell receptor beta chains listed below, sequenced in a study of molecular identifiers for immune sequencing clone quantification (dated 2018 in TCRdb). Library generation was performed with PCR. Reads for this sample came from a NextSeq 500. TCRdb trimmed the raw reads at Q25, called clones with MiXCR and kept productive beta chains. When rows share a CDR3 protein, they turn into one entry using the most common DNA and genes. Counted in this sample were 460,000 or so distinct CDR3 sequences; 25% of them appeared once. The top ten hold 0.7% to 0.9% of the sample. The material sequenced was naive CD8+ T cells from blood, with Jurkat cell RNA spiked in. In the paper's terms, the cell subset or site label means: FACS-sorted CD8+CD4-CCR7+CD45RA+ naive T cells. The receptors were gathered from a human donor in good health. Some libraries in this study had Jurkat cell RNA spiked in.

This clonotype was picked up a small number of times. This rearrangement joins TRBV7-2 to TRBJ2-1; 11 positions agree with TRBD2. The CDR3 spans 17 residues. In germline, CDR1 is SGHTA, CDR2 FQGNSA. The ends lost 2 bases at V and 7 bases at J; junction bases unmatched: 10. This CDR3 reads CASSLPPIAGGPNEQFF. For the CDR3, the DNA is TGTGCCAGCAGCTTACCCCCCATAGCGGGGGGGCCAAATGAGCAGTTCTTC. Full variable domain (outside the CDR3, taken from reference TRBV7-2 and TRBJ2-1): GAGVSQSPSNKVTEKGKDVELRCDPISGHTALYWYRQSLGQGLEFLIYFQGNSAPDKSGLPSDRFSAERTGGSVSTLTIQRTQQEDSAVYLCASSLPPIAGGPNEQFFGPGTRLTVL.

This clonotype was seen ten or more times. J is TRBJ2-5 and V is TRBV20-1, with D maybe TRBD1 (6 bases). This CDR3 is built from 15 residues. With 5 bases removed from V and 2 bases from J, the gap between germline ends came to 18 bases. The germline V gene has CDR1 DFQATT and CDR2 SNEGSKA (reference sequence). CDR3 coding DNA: TGCAGTGCTCGGGGAAGGGGGTTAGGTCAAGAGACCCAGTACTTC. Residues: CSARGRGLGQETQYF.

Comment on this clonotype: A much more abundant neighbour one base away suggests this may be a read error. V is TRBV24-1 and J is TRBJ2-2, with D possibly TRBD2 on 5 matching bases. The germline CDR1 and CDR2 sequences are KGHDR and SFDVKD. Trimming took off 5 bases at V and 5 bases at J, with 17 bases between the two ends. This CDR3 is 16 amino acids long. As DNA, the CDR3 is TGTGCCACCAGTGGTTCGAGCTGGGCGGGTACCGGGGAGCTGTTTTTT. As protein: CATSGSSWAGTGELFF.

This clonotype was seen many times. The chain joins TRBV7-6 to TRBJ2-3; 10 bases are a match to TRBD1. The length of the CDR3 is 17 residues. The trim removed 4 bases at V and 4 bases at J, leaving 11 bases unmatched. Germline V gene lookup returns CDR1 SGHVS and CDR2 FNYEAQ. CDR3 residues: CASSYSGQGWVADTQYF. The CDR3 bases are TGTGCCAGCAGCTACTCGGGACAGGGGTGGGTTGCAGATACGCAGTATTTT.

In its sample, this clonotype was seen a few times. CDR3: CASSFDVPTGFADTQYF. DNA of the CDR3: TGTGCCAGCAGCTTTGACGTCCCAACGGGGTTCGCAGATACGCAGTATTTT. The chain recombines TRBV7-6 with TRBJ2-3; TRBD2 is a possible D gene (5 bases). CDR1 and CDR2 from the germline V gene are SGHVS and FNYEAQ. V was trimmed by 3 bases and J by 4 bases, leaving 20 bases between them. This CDR3 region has 17 residues.

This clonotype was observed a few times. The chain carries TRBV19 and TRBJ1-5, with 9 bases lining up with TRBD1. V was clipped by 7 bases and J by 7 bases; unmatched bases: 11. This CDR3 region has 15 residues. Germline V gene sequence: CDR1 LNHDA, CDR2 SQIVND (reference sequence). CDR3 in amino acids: CASTTSDRGKQPQHF. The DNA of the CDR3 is TGTGCCAGTACCACCTCGGACAGGGGTAAGCAGCCCCAGCATTTT.

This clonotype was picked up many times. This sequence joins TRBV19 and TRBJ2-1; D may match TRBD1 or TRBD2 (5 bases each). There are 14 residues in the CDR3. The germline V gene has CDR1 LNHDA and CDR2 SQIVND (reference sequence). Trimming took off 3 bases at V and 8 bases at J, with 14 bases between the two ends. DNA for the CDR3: TGTGCCAGTAGTATTCGAATGGGGGTCCATGAGCAGTTCTTC. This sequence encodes CASSIRMGVHEQFF.

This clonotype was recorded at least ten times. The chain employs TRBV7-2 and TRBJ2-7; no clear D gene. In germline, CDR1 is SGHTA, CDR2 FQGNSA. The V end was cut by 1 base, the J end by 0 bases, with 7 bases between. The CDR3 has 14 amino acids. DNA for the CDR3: TGTGCCAGCAGCTTAGGGCCAAGCTCCTACGAGCAGTACTTC. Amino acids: CASSLGPSSYEQYF.

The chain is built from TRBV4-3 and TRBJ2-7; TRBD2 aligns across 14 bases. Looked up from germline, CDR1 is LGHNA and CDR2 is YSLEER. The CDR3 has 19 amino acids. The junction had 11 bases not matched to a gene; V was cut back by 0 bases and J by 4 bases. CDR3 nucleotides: TGCGCCAGCAGCCAAGATAGGGGGACTAGCGGGGGATTTGTTTACGAGCAGTACTTC. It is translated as CASSQDRGTSGGFVYEQYF.

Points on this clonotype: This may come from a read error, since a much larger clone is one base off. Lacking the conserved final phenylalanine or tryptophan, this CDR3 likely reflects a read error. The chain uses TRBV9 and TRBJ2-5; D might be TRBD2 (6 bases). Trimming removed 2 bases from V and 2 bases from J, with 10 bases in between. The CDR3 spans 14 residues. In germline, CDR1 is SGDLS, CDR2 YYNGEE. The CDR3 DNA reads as TGTGCCAGCAGCGTCGGTAGCGGACAAGAGACCCAGTACTCC. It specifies CASSVGSGQETQYS.

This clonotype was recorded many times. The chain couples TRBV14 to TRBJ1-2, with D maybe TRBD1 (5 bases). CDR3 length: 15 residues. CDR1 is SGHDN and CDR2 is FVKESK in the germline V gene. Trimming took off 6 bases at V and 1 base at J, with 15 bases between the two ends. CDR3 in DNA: TGTGCCAGCAGGGAGCAGGGCTCAGATAACTATGGCTACACCTTC. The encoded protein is CASREQGSDNYGYTF.

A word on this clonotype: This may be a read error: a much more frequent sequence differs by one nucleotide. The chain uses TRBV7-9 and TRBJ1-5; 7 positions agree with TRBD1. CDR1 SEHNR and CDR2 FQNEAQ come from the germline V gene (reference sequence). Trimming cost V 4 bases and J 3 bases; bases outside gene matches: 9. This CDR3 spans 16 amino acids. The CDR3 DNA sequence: TGTGCCAGCAGCTCCGACAGGGTGTATAACAATCAGCCCCAGCATTTT. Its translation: CASSSDRVYNNQPQHF.

CDR3 in DNA: TGTGCCAGCAGCTTAGACGTCAGGGGGCCCTACGAGCAGTACTTC. This sequence encodes CASSLDVRGPYEQYF. The rearrangement uses TRBV7-9 and TRBJ2-7, with 8 bases fitting TRBD1. Trimming removed 1 base from V and 2 bases from J; junction bases left unmatched: 4. Germline V gene sequence: CDR1 SEHNR, CDR2 FQNEAQ (reference sequence). CDR3 length: 15 residues.

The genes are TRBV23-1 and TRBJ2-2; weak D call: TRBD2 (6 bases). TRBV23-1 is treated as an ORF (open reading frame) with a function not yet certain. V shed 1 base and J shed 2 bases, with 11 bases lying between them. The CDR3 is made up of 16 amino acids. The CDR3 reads CASSQFPGLNTGELFF. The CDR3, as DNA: TGCGCCAGCAGTCAATTTCCGGGACTTAACACCGGGGAGCTGTTTTTT.

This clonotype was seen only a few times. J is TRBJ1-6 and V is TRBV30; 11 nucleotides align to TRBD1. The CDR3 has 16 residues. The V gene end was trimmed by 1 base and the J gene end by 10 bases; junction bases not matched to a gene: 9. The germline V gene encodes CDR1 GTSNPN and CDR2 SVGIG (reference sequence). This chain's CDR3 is CAWSDSQDRGRSPLHF. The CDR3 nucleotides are TGTGCCTGGAGTGATTCCCAGGACAGGGGGCGGTCACCCCTCCACTTT.

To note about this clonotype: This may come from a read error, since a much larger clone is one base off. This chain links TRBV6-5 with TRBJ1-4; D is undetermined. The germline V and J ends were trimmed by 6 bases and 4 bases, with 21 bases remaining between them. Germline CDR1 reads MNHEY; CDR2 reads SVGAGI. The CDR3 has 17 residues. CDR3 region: CASSSQEPIGSNEKLFF. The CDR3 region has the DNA TGTGCCAGCAGCTCCCAGGAACCGATTGGGAGTAATGAAAAACTGTTTTTT.

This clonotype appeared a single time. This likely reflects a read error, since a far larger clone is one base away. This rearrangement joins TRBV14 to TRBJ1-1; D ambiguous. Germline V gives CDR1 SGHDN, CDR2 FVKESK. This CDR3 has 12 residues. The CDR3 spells CASSPPGTGAFF. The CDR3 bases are TGTGCCAGCAGCCCCCCCGGTACTGGAGCTTTCTTT.

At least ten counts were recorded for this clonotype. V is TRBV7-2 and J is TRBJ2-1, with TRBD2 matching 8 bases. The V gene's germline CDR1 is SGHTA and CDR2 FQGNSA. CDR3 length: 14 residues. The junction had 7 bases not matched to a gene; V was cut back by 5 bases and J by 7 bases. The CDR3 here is CASSIPGLENEQFF. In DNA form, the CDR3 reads TGTGCCAGCAGCATTCCGGGACTAGAAAATGAGCAGTTCTTC.

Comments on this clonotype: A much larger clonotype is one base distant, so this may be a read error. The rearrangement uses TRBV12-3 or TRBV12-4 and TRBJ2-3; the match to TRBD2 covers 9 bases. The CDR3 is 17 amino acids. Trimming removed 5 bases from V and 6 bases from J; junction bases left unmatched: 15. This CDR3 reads CASSDPSGVAVGDTQYF. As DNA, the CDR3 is TGTGCCAGCAGTGACCCTAGCGGGGTGGCGGTAGGGGATACGCAGTATTTT.

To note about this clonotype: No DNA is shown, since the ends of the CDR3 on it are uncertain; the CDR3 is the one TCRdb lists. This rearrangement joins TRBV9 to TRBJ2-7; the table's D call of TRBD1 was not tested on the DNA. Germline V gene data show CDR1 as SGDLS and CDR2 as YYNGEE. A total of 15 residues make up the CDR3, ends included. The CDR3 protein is CASSVGGGNVYEQSF.

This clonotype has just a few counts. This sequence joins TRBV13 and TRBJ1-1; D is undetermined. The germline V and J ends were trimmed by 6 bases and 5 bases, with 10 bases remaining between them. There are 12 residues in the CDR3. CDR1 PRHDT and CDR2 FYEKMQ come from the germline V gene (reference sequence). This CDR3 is CASRMGGTEAFF. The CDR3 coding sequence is TGTGCCAGCAGGATGGGCGGTACTGAAGCTTTCTTT.